Below are 2 T cell receptor beta chains sequenced from a single sample in a study of blood T cell repertoires in COVID-19. This table comes from immunoSEQ multiplex PCR, and its TCRdb copy is limited to in-frame clones, with some not included. Of a few hundred thousand clones listed, around 87% were seen once; the top ten hold 1%. The sequenced sample was peripheral blood. The source is a man aged 45-65 years with active or convalescent COVID-19.

The chain links TRBV9 to TRBJ2-7; perhaps TRBD1 as D (5 bases). The CDR3 length is 15 residues. Germline loops: CDR1 SGDLS, CDR2 YYNGEE. V was trimmed by 1 base and J by 4 bases, leaving 15 bases between them. Written as DNA, the CDR3 is TGTGCCAGCAGCGTAACCCCTCAGACAGAGTACGAGCAGTACTTC. This sequence encodes CASSVTPQTEYEQYF.

The chain carries TRBV7-3 and TRBJ1-1, with 7 nucleotides matching TRBD1. Trimming removed 5 bases from V and 5 bases from J; junction bases left unmatched: 11. This CDR3 is built from 15 residues. Looked up from germline, CDR1 is SGHTA and CDR2 is FQGTGA. In DNA, the CDR3 is TGTGCCAGCAGCCCATCAGACAGGGACGGGACTGAAGCTTTCTTT. It yields the protein CASSPSDRDGTEAFF.